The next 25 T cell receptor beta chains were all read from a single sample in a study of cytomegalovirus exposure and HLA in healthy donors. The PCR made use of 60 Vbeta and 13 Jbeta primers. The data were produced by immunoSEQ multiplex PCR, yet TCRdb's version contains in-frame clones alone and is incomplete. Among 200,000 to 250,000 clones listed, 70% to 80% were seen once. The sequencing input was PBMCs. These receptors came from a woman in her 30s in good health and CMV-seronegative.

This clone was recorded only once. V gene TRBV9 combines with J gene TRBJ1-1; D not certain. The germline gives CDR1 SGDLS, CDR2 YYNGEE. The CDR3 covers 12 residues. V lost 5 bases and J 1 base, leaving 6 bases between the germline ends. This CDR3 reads CASRPGNTEAFF. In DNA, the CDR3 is TGTGCCAGCAGACCAGGGAACACTGAAGCTTTCTTT.

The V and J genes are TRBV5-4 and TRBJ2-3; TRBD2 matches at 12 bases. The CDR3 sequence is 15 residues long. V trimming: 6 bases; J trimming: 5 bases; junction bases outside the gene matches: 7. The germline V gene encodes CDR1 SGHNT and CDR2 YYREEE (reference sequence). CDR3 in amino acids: CASTPTSGSGDTQYF. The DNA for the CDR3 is TGTGCCAGCACCCCGACTAGCGGGAGCGGAGATACGCAGTATTTT.

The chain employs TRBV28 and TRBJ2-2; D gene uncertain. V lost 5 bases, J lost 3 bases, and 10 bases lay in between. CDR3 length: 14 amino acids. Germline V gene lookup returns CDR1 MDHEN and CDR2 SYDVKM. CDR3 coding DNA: TGTGCCAGCAGTATCCTCAGGTACACCGGGGAGCTGTTTTTT. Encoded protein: CASSILRYTGELFF.

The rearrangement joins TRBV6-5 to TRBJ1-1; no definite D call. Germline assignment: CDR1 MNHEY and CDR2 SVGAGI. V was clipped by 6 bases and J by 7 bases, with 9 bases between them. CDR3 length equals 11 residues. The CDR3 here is CASSLGGEAFF. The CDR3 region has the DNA TGTGCCAGCAGCCTTGGAGGTGAAGCTTTCTTT.

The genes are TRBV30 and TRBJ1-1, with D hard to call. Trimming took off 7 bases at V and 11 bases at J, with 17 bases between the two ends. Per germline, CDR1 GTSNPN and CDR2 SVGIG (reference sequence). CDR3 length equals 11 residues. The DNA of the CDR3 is TGTGCCTCGACACGTACGGTAGGCGCTTTCTTT. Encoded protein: CASTRTVGAFF.

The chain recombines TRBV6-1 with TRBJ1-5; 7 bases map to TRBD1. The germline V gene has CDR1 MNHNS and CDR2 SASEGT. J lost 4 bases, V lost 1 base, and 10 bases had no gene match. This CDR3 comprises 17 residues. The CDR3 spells CASSEVVWDRWNQPQHF. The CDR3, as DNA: TGTGCCAGCAGTGAAGTGGTTTGGGACAGATGGAATCAGCCCCAGCATTTT.

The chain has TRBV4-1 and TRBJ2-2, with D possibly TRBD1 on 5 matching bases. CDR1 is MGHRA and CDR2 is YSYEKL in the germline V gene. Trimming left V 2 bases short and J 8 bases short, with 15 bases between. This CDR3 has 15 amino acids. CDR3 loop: CASSQTPGFVGELFF. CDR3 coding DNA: TGCGCCAGCAGCCAAACCCCAGGGTTCGTAGGGGAGCTGTTTTTT.

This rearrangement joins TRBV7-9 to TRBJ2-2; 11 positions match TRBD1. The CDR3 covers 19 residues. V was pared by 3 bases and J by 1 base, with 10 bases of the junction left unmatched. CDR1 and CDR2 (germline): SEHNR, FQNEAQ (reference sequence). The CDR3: CASSFSRTGGFWNTGELFF. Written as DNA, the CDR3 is TGTGCCAGCAGCTTCTCCCGGACAGGGGGCTTCTGGAACACCGGGGAGCTGTTTTTT.

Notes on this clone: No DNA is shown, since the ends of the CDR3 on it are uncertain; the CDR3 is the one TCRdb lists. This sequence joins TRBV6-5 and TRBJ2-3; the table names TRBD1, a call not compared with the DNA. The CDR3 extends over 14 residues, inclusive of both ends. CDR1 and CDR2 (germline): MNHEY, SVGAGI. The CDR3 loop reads CASSSSTGRRAQYF.

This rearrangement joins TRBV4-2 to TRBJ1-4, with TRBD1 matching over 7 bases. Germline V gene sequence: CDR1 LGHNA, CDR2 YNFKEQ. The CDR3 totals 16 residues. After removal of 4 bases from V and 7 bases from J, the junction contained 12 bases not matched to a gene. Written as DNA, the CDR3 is TGTGCCAGCAGCCGGTCACTGAACCAGGGGGGTGAAAAACTGTTTTTT. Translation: CASSRSLNQGGEKLFF.

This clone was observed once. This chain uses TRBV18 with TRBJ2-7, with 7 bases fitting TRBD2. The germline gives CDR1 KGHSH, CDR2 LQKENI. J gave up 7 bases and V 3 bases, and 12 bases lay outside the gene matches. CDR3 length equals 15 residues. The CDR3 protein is CASSPLPGPGGEQYF. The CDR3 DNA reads TGTGCCAGCTCACCGCTGCCGGGACCGGGAGGAGAGCAGTACTTC.

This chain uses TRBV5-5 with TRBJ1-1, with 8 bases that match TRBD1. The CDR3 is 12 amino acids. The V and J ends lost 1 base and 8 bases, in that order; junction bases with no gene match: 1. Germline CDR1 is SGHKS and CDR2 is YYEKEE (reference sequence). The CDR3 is CASSLWDREAFF. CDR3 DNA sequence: TGTGCCAGCAGCTTGTGGGACAGGGAAGCTTTCTTT.

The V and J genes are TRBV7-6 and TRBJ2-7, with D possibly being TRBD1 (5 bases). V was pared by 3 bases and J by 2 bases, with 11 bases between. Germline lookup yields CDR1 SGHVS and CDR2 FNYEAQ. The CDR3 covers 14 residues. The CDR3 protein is CASSLAGITYEQYF. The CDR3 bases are TGTGCCAGCAGCTTGGCAGGGATTACCTACGAGCAGTACTTC.

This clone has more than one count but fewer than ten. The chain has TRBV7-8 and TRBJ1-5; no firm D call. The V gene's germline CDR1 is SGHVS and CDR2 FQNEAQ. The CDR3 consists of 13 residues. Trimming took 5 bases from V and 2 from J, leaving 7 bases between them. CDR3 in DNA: TGTGCCAGCAGCGCGTCGGGCAATCAGCCCCAGCATTTT. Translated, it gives CASSASGNQPQHF.

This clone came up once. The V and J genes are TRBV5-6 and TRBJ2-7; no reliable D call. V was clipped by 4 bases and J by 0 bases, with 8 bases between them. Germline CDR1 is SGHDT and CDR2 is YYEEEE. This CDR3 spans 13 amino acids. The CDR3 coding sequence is TGTGCCAGCAGCCGTAGGAGCTCCTACGAGCAGTACTTC. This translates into CASSRRSSYEQYF.

In DNA, the CDR3 is TGCGCCAGCAGCCAGAGGGCCGGGACAGTGACGGAGGGAAGGACAGATACGCAGTATTTT. Translated: CASSQRAGTVTEGRTDTQYF. This chain uses TRBV4-1 with TRBJ2-3, with D possibly being TRBD1 (7 bases). Germline CDR1 is MGHRA and CDR2 is YSYEKL. The CDR3 extends over 20 amino acids. The germline V and J ends were trimmed by 3 bases and 3 bases, with 28 bases remaining between them.

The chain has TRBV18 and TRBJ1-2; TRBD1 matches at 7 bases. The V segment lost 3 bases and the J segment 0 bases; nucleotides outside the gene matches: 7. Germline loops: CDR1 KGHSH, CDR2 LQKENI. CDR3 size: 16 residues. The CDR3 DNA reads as TGTGCCAGCTCACCCACTCAGGGGGTCCCTAACTATGGCTACACCTTC. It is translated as CASSPTQGVPNYGYTF.

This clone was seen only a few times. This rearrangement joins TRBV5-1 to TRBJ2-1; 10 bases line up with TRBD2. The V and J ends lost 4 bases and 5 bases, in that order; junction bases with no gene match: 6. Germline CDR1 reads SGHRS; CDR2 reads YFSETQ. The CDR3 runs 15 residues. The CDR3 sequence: CASSLRTSGDNEQFF. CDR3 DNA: TGCGCCAGCAGCCTAAGGACTAGCGGAGACAATGAGCAGTTCTTC.

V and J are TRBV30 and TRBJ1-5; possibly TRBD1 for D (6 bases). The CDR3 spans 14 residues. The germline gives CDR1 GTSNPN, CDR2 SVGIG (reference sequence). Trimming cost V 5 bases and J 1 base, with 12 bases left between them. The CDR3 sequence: CAWSGDRSNQPQHF. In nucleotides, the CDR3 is TGTGCCTGGTCAGGAGACAGGAGCAATCAGCCCCAGCATTTT.

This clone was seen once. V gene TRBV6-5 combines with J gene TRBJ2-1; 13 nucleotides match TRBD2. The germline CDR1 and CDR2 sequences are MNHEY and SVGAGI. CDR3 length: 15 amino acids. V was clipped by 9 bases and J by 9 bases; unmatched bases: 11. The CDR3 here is CASATRTSGSGEQFF. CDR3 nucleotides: TGTGCCAGTGCAACCCGGACTAGCGGGAGTGGTGAGCAGTTCTTC.

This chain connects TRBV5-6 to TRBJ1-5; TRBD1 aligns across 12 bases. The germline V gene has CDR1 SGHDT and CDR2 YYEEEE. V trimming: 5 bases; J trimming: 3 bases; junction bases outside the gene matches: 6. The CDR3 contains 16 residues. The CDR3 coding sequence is TGTGCCAGCAGTTACCGGGGACAGGGGGCCAATCAGCCCCAGCATTTT. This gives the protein CASSYRGQGANQPQHF.

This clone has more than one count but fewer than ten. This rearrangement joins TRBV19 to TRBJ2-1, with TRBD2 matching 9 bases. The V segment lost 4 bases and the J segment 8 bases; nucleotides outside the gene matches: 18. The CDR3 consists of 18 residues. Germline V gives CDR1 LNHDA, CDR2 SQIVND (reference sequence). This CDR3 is CASSTGHLRGGRAYEQFF. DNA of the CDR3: TGTGCCAGTAGTACGGGCCACCTTCGAGGCGGGAGGGCCTATGAGCAGTTCTTC.

The CDR3: CASSLPGTGPTGELFF. The DNA of the CDR3 is TGCGCCAGCAGCTTGCCCGGGACAGGGCCCACCGGGGAGCTGTTTTTT. This chain links TRBV5-1 with TRBJ2-2; 9 nucleotides agree with TRBD1. Germline V gives CDR1 SGHRS, CDR2 YFSETQ. The CDR3 spans 16 residues. With V trimmed by 1 base and J by 4 bases, 5 bases remained unmatched. Full variable domain (outside the CDR3, taken from reference TRBV5-1 and TRBJ2-2): KAGVTQTPRYLIKTRGQQVTLSCSPISGHRSVSWYQQTPGQGLQFLFEYFSETQRNKGNFPGRFSGRQFSNSRSEMNVSTLELGDSALYLCASSLPGTGPTGELFFGEGSRLTVL.

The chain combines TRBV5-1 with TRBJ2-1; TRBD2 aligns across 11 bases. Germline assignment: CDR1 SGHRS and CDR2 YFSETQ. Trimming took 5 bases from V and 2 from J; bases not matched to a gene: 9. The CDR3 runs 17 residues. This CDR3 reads CASRSGLAGGAYNEQFF. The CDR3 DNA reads TGCGCCAGCAGATCCGGTCTAGCGGGAGGCGCCTACAATGAGCAGTTCTTC.

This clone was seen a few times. The CDR3 loop reads CASREMTYEQYF. CDR3 DNA sequence: TGTGCCAGCAGGGAGATGACCTACGAGCAGTACTTC. The rearrangement uses TRBV6-6 and TRBJ2-7, with D hard to call. The CDR3 length is 12 residues. V was cut by 6 bases and J by 2 bases, with 8 bases left in between. In germline, CDR1 is MNHNY, CDR2 SVGAGI (reference sequence).